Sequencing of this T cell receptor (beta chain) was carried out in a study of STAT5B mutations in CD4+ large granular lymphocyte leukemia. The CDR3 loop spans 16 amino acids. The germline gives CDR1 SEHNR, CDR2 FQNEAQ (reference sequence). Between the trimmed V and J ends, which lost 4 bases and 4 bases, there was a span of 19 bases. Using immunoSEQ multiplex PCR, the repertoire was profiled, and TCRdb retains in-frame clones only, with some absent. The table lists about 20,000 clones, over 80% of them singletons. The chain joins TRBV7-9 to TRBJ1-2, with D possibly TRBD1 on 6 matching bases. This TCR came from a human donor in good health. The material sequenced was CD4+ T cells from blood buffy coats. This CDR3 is CASSSQGGGRGYGYTF. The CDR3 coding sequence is TGTGCCAGCAGCTCACAGGGAGGAGGTAGAGGCTATGGCTACACCTTC.